The clone carrying this T cell receptor beta chain is a singleton in its sample. The source of the sample is a study of technical replicates of blood from a few donors. This CDR3 is built from 11 residues. Germline V lookup: CDR1 MNHEY, CDR2 SMNVEV (reference sequence). V shed 5 bases and J shed 7 bases, with 8 bases lying between them. The table came from immunoSEQ multiplex PCR; TCRdb's copy has only in-frame clones and leaves some out. The data show 9,500 to 15,000 clones, with 93% seen just once and 8.5% to 10% held by the top ten. The J gene is TRBJ2-5, the V gene TRBV27; D uncertain. The receptor was isolated from a human donor in good health. The material sequenced was PBMCs. In DNA, the CDR3 is TGTGCCAGCAGTGCTCTAGGGACCCAGTACTTC. It codes for CASSALGTQYF.